The rows below give T cell receptor beta chains drawn from one sample of a study of T-cell reconstitution after alpha-beta-depleted transplantation in children. Using its own MiXCR run on the PCR reads, TCRdb lists one record per CDR3 protein. The sample carries about 240,000 distinct CDR3 sequences, about 12% recorded once. The source material was PBMCs from the stem cell graft donor, sampled from the stem cell graft. The receptors shown here come from a human donor who donated a stem cell graft to a child with acute lymphoblastic leukemia. The CDR3 runs from the conserved cysteine through the conserved F or W. Fields, in order: D gene, V gene, clone size, J gene, CDR3 protein, CDR3 DNA. D genes are given only for firm matches. Clone size is not always given. Where it is, it says once, few, many or a class for expanded clones.

>.|TRBV30|.|TRBJ1-1
CAWWKRESEAFF
TGTGCCTGGTGGAAAAGGGAGAGTGAAGCTTTCTTT
>.|TRBV7-9|.|TRBJ1-5
CASSKGGAGNQPQHF
TGTGCCAGCAGCAAGGGGGGGGCAGGCAATCAGCCCCAGCATTTT
>.|TRBV30|.|TRBJ2-3
CAWSGARTDTQYF
TGTGCCTGGAGTGGGGCTAGAACAGATACGCAGTATTTT
>.|TRBV28|many|TRBJ2-7
CASSLSDWTSEQYF
TGTGCCAGCAGTTTGTCCGATTGGACGAGTGAGCAGTACTTC
>.|TRBV6-5|many|TRBJ1-1
CASSYILQGTEAFF
TGTGCCAGCAGTTACATCCTGCAGGGCACTGAAGCTTTCTTT
>TRBD1|TRBV5-4|.|TRBJ1-1
CASSRIAGQGATEAFF
TGTGCCAGCAGCCGGATTGCGGGACAGGGGGCTACTGAAGCTTTCTTT
>TRBD2|TRBV5-1|many|TRBJ2-3
CASSTSSGGATDTQYF
TGCGCCAGCAGCACGTCTAGCGGGGGGGCCACAGATACGCAGTATTTT
>.|TRBV14|many|TRBJ1-4
CASSRDTQKLFF
TGTGCCAGCAGCCGGGACACCCAAAAACTGTTTTTT
>TRBD2|TRBV29-1|many|TRBJ2-7
CSVEWGLAGGRYEQYF
TGCAGCGTTGAATGGGGACTAGCGGGCGGGCGGTACGAGCAGTACTTC
>.|TRBV7-2|many|TRBJ1-2
CASSWGPGDYGYTF
TGTGCCAGCAGCTGGGGACCGGGGGACTATGGCTACACCTTC
>.|TRBV20-1|many|TRBJ1-5
CSAGRGNQPQHF
TGCAGTGCAGGGAGGGGCAATCAGCCCCAGCATTTT
>.|TRBV5-6|many|TRBJ1-1
CASSWDRTVYTEAFF
TGTGCCAGCAGCTGGGACCGGACAGTGTACACTGAAGCTTTCTTT
>.|TRBV28|.|TRBJ2-7
CASSSGGQVRNEQYF
TGTGCCAGCAGTTCGGGGGGACAGGTCCGTAACGAGCAGTACTTC
>.|TRBV20-1|.|TRBJ2-7
CSATSKYGDEQYF
TGCAGTGCTACCAGCAAATACGGGGACGAGCAGTACTTC
>.|TRBV5-6|.|TRBJ2-3
CASRPYSGPDTQYF
TGTGCCAGCAGGCCTTATAGTGGTCCAGATACGCAGTATTTT
>TRBD1|TRBV28|many|TRBJ1-5
CASSSRDRGNQPQHF
TGTGCCAGCAGTTCCCGGGACAGGGGCAATCAGCCCCAGCATTTT
>.|TRBV20-1|many|TRBJ2-5
CSAPFEETQYF
TGCAGTGCACCCTTCGAAGAGACCCAGTACTTC
>.|TRBV12-3/TRBV12-4|many|TRBJ1-5
CASRGGDQPQHF
TGTGCCAGCAGGGGGGGTGATCAGCCCCAGCATTTT
>.|TRBV5-1|many|TRBJ2-2
CASSLGGRLLANTGELFF
TGCGCCAGCAGCTTGGGTGGCAGGCTCCTGGCGAACACCGGGGAGCTGTTTTTT
>.|TRBV14|.|TRBJ1-2
CASSQVAPGVTNYGYTF
TGTGCCAGCAGCCAAGTGGCGCCAGGGGTTACTAACTATGGCTACACCTTC
>TRBD1|TRBV20-1|many|TRBJ2-4
CSAEGPDRESKNIQYF
TGCAGTGCTGAAGGCCCGGACAGGGAATCCAAAAACATTCAGTACTTC
>.|TRBV12-3/TRBV12-4|many|TRBJ2-1
CASSSGARDYEQFF
TGTGCCAGCAGTTCAGGGGCGCGGGACTATGAGCAGTTCTTC
>TRBD2|TRBV6-5|many|TRBJ2-7
CASSSAGDGQYF
TGTGCCAGCAGTTCCGCGGGGGACGGGCAGTACTTC
>.|TRBV24-1|many|TRBJ2-3
CATSDPRDLRTDTQYF
TGTGCCACCAGTGATCCCCGGGACTTGCGCACAGATACGCAGTATTTT
>TRBD1|TRBV29-1|many|TRBJ2-3
CSVATGGRGDTQYF
TGCAGCGTCGCGACAGGGGGCCGTGGGGATACGCAGTATTTT
>.|TRBV4-3|.|TRBJ2-5
CASSQGYRTSTQYF
TGCGCCAGCAGCCAAGGCTACAGAACCTCGACCCAGTACTTC
>.|TRBV28|many|TRBJ1-1
CASSPSWGSDTEAFF
TGTGCCAGCAGTCCCAGTTGGGGATCGGACACTGAAGCTTTCTTT
>.|TRBV10-2|many|TRBJ2-7
CASSVVLGYEQYF
TGCGCCAGCAGTGTTGTTCTTGGCTACGAGCAGTACTTC
>.|TRBV7-2|many|TRBJ2-7
CASSFSPGPSQGEQYF
TGTGCCAGCAGCTTTTCACCTGGGCCGTCACAGGGTGAGCAGTACTTC
>.|TRBV5-5|few|TRBJ2-3
CASSLSDADTQYF
TGTGCCAGCAGCTTGTCGGACGCAGATACGCAGTATTTT
>TRBD2|TRBV20-1|few|TRBJ2-3
CSARRRAGGSTDTQYF
TGCAGTGCTAGACGGCGAGCGGGAGGGAGCACAGATACGCAGTATTTT
>TRBD1|TRBV20-1|many|TRBJ2-5
CSRTGAQETQYF
TGCAGTCGGACAGGAGCACAAGAGACCCAGTACTTC
>.|TRBV9|many|TRBJ2-1
CASSVWDGINSEQFF
TGTGCCAGCAGCGTTTGGGACGGGATCAACTCTGAGCAGTTCTTC
>TRBD2|TRBV3-1|many|TRBJ2-5
CASSQDSSGGAETQYF
TGTGCCAGCAGCCAAGATTCTAGCGGGGGGGCCGAGACCCAGTACTTC
>TRBD2|TRBV20-1|once|TRBJ2-1
CSATLSGSPYNEQFF
TGCAGTGCTACCCTTAGCGGGAGCCCCTACAATGAGCAGTTCTTC
>.|TRBV5-1|.|TRBJ1-1
CASSLGRSNTEAFF
TGCGCCAGCAGCTTGGGACGGTCGAACACTGAAGCTTTCTTT